Described below is a single TCR beta chain sequence and its context. Its antigen is undetermined. Investigators divided CD4+ cells into CD45RA+ naive and CD45RA-negative memory subsets. This was a deep-level run. The method was immunoSEQ multiplex PCR; TCRdb's version includes in-frame clones alone and lacks a portion of them. The profile shows about 2.3 million clones, 80% to 95% of them singletons. The data stem from a study of shared clonotypes between healthy human individuals. On the study more broadly: Each donor's CD8 memory used one plate, CD8 naive two, each CD4 subset three.

Study-wide findings and caveats: Generally, naive subsets (rather than memory subsets) showed larger estimated richness.

The V gene lost 4 bases and the J gene lost 1 base, with 18 bases spanning the gap. Germline V CDR1 and CDR2: GTSNPN, SVGIG (reference sequence). The CDR3 is 16 amino acids. The J gene is TRBJ2-3, the V gene TRBV30; D might be TRBD1 (6 bases). The specimen sequenced was naive CD4+ T cells from PBMCs. The subset here: CD45RA+ positively selected. The receptor's source is a man aged 18-30 years in good health. Some clones in this sample may be carry-over from other donors' samples. CDR3 in amino acids: CAWIPRRGSGTDTQYF. In DNA, the CDR3 is TGTGCCTGGATTCCACGCAGGGGTTCGGGCACAGATACGCAGTATTTT.